Sequencing of this TCR beta chain was carried out in a study of PD-L1 blockade in urothelial cancer. TCRdb's table, derived via immunoSEQ multiplex PCR, lists solely in-frame clones and lacks some. The repertoire holds 50,000 or so clones, with roughly 80% as singletons. This clone was found once. Germline loops: CDR1 MGHRA, CDR2 YSYEKL. The CDR3 consists of 15 residues. V trimming: 6 bases; J trimming: 6 bases; junction bases outside the gene matches: 10. Noted time point: pretreatment peripheral blood. Patient sample counts ranged from 1 to 8, pretreatment and on-treatment. The sample in question was PBMCs, obtained around atezolizumab (anti-PD-L1) treatment. The clonotype comes from a man between 70 and 80 years old with urothelial cancer. This sequence joins TRBV4-1 and TRBJ2-7; 11 bases are shared with TRBD2. The CDR3 loop is CASSALAGVVREQYF. The CDR3 coding sequence is TGCGCCAGCAGTGCACTAGCGGGAGTGGTCCGCGAGCAGTACTTC.